The T cell receptor beta chain described here comes from a study of blood T cell repertoires in COVID-19. Turning to the study itself: Acute and convalescent COVID-19 specimens originated in the United States, Italy and Spain. PBMCs, B-cell-depleted T cells, or T cells provided the cDNA or gDNA that made up the material.

CDR3 size: 14 residues. The V gene's germline CDR1 is MNHEY and CDR2 SVGAGI. V was shortened by 5 bases and J by 7 bases, with 14 bases between the two germline ends. Patients at the Seattle site were enrolled during active infection and followed longitudinally. In the study's own analysis: The authors estimated nucleated cell counts from reference gene primer amplification. The table came from immunoSEQ multiplex PCR; TCRdb's copy has only in-frame clones and leaves some out. The V and J calls and clone size are taken from that table; D and trimming were inferred from the DNA. This sample has 110,000 or so clones; approximately 89% occur once, and the top ten carry approximately 5%.

The chain recombines TRBV6-5 with TRBJ2-2; perhaps TRBD2 as D (6 bases). Sample: peripheral blood. The TCR comes from a woman aged 60 to 75 with COVID-19, enrolled during active disease. The CDR3 sequence: CASSLGGLNGELFF. Written as DNA, the CDR3 is TGTGCCAGCAGTCTCGGGGGACTGAACGGGGAGCTGTTTTTT.